A selection of T cell receptor beta chains follows, all from one sample in a study of T cells in Graves' hyperthyroidism and ophthalmopathy. TCRdb itself ran the multiplex PCR reads through MiXCR, one entry per CDR3 protein. The sample holds 500,000 to 750,000 distinct CDR3 sequences, 35% to 55% seen once. Sequencing was performed on peripheral blood or thyroid tissue (not recorded which). The source is a woman aged 18-30 years with Graves' hyperthyroidism. CDR3s include the opening cysteine and the closing phenylalanine or tryptophan. The order of the fields is J gene, clone size, D gene, V gene, CDR3 protein, CDR3 DNA. A D gene is named only where the DNA matches it firmly. Size tells how often a clone was seen (once, few, many) or the class of an expanded clone, and some rows leave it out.

J gene: TRBJ2-7
clone size: few
D gene: NA
V gene: TRBV5-4
CDR3 protein: CASSLLYLDQTGSISYEQYF
CDR3 DNA: TGTGCCAGCAGCTTACTCTACTTGGACCAGACCGGGAGTATATCCTACGAGCAGTACTTC

J gene: TRBJ1-4
clone size: NA
D gene: TRBD1
V gene: TRBV7-2
CDR3 protein: CASSLGDSTEKLFF
CDR3 DNA: TGTGCCAGCAGCTTAGGGGACAGCACTGAAAAACTGTTTTTT

J gene: TRBJ1-4
clone size: many
D gene: TRBD1
V gene: TRBV20-1
CDR3 protein: CSAASTGQEGEKLFF
CDR3 DNA: TGCAGTGCTGCCTCGACAGGGCAAGAGGGTGAAAAACTGTTTTTT

J gene: TRBJ1-4
clone size: many
D gene: NA
V gene: TRBV2
CDR3 protein: CASTRGRNEKLFF
CDR3 DNA: TGTGCCAGCACTCGGGGGAGGAATGAAAAACTGTTTTTT

J gene: TRBJ1-2
clone size: many
D gene: NA
V gene: TRBV12-3/TRBV12-4
CDR3 protein: CASSLSGQLSGYTF
CDR3 DNA: TGTGCCAGCAGTTTATCAGGGCAGCTATCGGGCTACACCTTC

J gene: TRBJ2-5
clone size: many
D gene: NA
V gene: TRBV7-3
CDR3 protein: CASSRVFGAQETQYF
CDR3 DNA: TGTGCCAGCAGCCGTGTTTTTGGGGCCCAAGAGACCCAGTACTTC

J gene: TRBJ2-7
clone size: NA
D gene: TRBD2
V gene: TRBV2
CDR3 protein: CAWGSGISTYEQYF
CDR3 DNA: TGTGCCTGGGGTAGCGGGATTAGCACCTACGAGCAGTACTTC

J gene: TRBJ1-2
clone size: NA
D gene: TRBD1
V gene: TRBV12-3/TRBV12-4
CDR3 protein: CASSLGQGFNYGYTF
CDR3 DNA: TGTGCCAGCAGTTTAGGACAGGGCTTTAACTATGGCTACACCTTC

J gene: TRBJ2-1
clone size: NA
D gene: NA
V gene: TRBV10-3
CDR3 protein: CAISDEQFF
CDR3 DNA: TGTGCCATCAGTGATGAGCAGTTCTTC

J gene: TRBJ2-2
clone size: many
D gene: NA
V gene: TRBV2
CDR3 protein: CASSGEGGGELFF
CDR3 DNA: TGTGCCAGCAGTGGAGAGGGTGGCGGGGAGCTGTTTTTT

J gene: TRBJ1-3
clone size: many
D gene: NA
V gene: TRBV19
CDR3 protein: CASSRESSGNTIYF
CDR3 DNA: TGTGCCAGTAGTAGGGAGAGCTCTGGAAACACCATATATTTT

J gene: TRBJ2-7
clone size: many
D gene: TRBD2
V gene: TRBV6-2/TRBV6-3
CDR3 protein: CASSPWLAGYEQYF
CDR3 DNA: TGTGCCAGCAGCCCCTGGCTAGCGGGGTACGAGCAGTACTTC

J gene: TRBJ1-1
clone size: many
D gene: NA
V gene: TRBV10-3
CDR3 protein: CAISDDRGLTRGTEAFF
CDR3 DNA: TGTGCCATCAGTGATGATCGCGGCTTAACGCGCGGCACTGAAGCTTTCTTT

J gene: TRBJ1-5
clone size: many
D gene: NA
V gene: TRBV6-1
CDR3 protein: CATGYRGNQPQHF
CDR3 DNA: TGTGCCACCGGGTATAGGGGCAATCAGCCCCAGCATTTT

J gene: TRBJ1-2
clone size: few
D gene: TRBD1
V gene: TRBV18
CDR3 protein: CASSPNRGVESYTF
CDR3 DNA: TGTGCCAGCTCACCGAACAGGGGCGTGGAGAGCTACACCTTC

J gene: TRBJ2-5
clone size: NA
D gene: TRBD1
V gene: TRBV7-2
CDR3 protein: CASSRGQDGTQYF
CDR3 DNA: TGTGCCAGCAGCCGCGGACAGGACGGGACCCAGTACTTC

J gene: TRBJ1-5
clone size: many
D gene: TRBD1
V gene: TRBV7-2
CDR3 protein: CASSTSGTGGYSNQPQHF
CDR3 DNA: TGTGCCAGCAGCACCTCCGGGACAGGGGGCTATAGCAATCAGCCCCAGCATTTT

J gene: TRBJ2-7
clone size: NA
D gene: NA
V gene: TRBV11-3
CDR3 protein: CASSLEGRVVSVSSYEQYF
CDR3 DNA: TGTGCCAGCAGCTTAGAGGGCCGGGTGGTCTCGGTTAGCTCCTACGAGCAGTACTTC

J gene: TRBJ2-7
clone size: many
D gene: TRBD2
V gene: TRBV29-1
CDR3 protein: CSVEDRGVVQYF
CDR3 DNA: TGCAGCGTTGAAGATCGGGGGGTGGTGCAGTACTTC

J gene: TRBJ1-1
clone size: NA
D gene: NA
V gene: TRBV7-2
CDR3 protein: CASSLARRVTEAFF
CDR3 DNA: TGTGCCAGCAGCTTAGCGCGGAGGGTAACTGAAGCTTTCTTT

J gene: TRBJ2-2
clone size: many
D gene: NA
V gene: TRBV6-5
CDR3 protein: CASSFGTENTGELFF
CDR3 DNA: TGTGCCAGCAGTTTCGGGACTGAGAACACCGGGGAGCTGTTTTTT

J gene: TRBJ2-7
clone size: NA
D gene: NA
V gene: TRBV10-3
CDR3 protein: CAIRRDSYEQYF
CDR3 DNA: TGTGCCATCAGGCGGGACTCCTACGAGCAGTACTTC

J gene: TRBJ1-5
clone size: NA
D gene: NA
V gene: TRBV2
CDR3 protein: CASSDGSYQPQHF
CDR3 DNA: TGTGCCAGCAGTGACGGGAGTTATCAGCCCCAGCATTTT

J gene: TRBJ2-5
clone size: many
D gene: TRBD1
V gene: TRBV9
CDR3 protein: CASSVTGTGVLETQYF
CDR3 DNA: TGTGCCAGCAGCGTGACCGGGACAGGGGTATTGGAGACCCAGTACTTC

J gene: TRBJ1-4
clone size: NA
D gene: NA
V gene: TRBV12-3/TRBV12-4
CDR3 protein: CASSAGLTSTNEKLFF
CDR3 DNA: TGTGCCAGCAGTGCCGGACTAACATCAACTAATGAAAAACTGTTTTTT

J gene: TRBJ1-1
clone size: NA
D gene: NA
V gene: TRBV18
CDR3 protein: CASSPNRWTEAFF
CDR3 DNA: TGTGCCAGCTCACCAAACAGATGGACTGAAGCTTTCTTT

J gene: TRBJ1-5
clone size: many
D gene: TRBD1
V gene: TRBV6-1
CDR3 protein: CASSEEVGQGEYQPQHF
CDR3 DNA: TGTGCCAGCAGTGAGGAAGTCGGACAGGGGGAATATCAGCCCCAGCATTTT

J gene: TRBJ1-1
clone size: NA
D gene: NA
V gene: TRBV3-1
CDR3 protein: CASSQELRAGNTEAFF
CDR3 DNA: TGTGCCAGCAGCCAAGAACTAAGGGCTGGGAACACTGAAGCTTTCTTT

J gene: TRBJ2-5
clone size: NA
D gene: TRBD2
V gene: TRBV7-9
CDR3 protein: CANSLVAGGQEAQYF
CDR3 DNA: TGTGCCAACAGCTTAGTGGCGGGGGGGCAAGAGGCCCAGTACTTC

J gene: TRBJ1-1
clone size: NA
D gene: NA
V gene: TRBV29-1
CDR3 protein: CSVSGLAGFF
CDR3 DNA: TGCAGCGTTTCGGGACTAGCAGGTTTCTTT

J gene: TRBJ2-3
clone size: NA
D gene: TRBD1
V gene: TRBV29-1
CDR3 protein: CSVRQGGSVTDTQYF
CDR3 DNA: TGCAGCGTCCGACAGGGGGGAAGTGTGACAGATACGCAGTATTTT

J gene: TRBJ2-5
clone size: NA
D gene: TRBD1
V gene: TRBV12-3/TRBV12-4
CDR3 protein: CASSFGQGAGETQYF
CDR3 DNA: TGTGCCAGCAGTTTCGGACAGGGGGCCGGAGAGACCCAGTACTTC

J gene: TRBJ1-2
clone size: many
D gene: NA
V gene: TRBV2
CDR3 protein: CASSTLGGRGYTF
CDR3 DNA: TGTGCCAGCAGTACCTTGGGGGGTCGGGGCTACACCTTC

J gene: TRBJ1-2
clone size: NA
D gene: NA
V gene: TRBV2
CDR3 protein: CASRAGVVAGYTF
CDR3 DNA: TGTGCCAGCAGGGCAGGGGTTGTGGCTGGCTACACCTTC

J gene: TRBJ2-1
clone size: few
D gene: NA
V gene: TRBV20-1
CDR3 protein: CSASSPNRDEQFF
CDR3 DNA: TGCAGTGCTAGCTCGCCGAACAGGGATGAGCAGTTCTTC

J gene: TRBJ2-7
clone size: once
D gene: TRBD2
V gene: TRBV15
CDR3 protein: CATSRLAGSYEQYF
CDR3 DNA: TGTGCCACCAGCAGACTAGCGGGCTCCTACGAGCAGTACTTC

J gene: TRBJ2-6
clone size: NA
D gene: NA
V gene: TRBV7-3
CDR3 protein: CASSPVGGAEAF
CDR3 DNA: TGTGCCAGCAGCCCTGTCGGCGGGGCTGAAGCTTTC

J gene: TRBJ1-5
clone size: NA
D gene: NA
V gene: TRBV30
CDR3 protein: CAWSIVGNQLQHF
CDR3 DNA: TGTGCCTGGAGTATTGTCGGCAATCAGCTCCAGCATTTT

J gene: TRBJ2-1
clone size: NA
D gene: TRBD2
V gene: TRBV7-9
CDR3 protein: CASSLELAGWNEQFF
CDR3 DNA: TGTGCCAGCAGCTTAGAACTAGCGGGATGGAATGAGCAGTTCTTC

J gene: TRBJ1-2
clone size: NA
D gene: TRBD1
V gene: TRBV5-1
CDR3 protein: CASSLLGGTDNYGYTF
CDR3 DNA: TGCGCCAGCAGCCTACTAGGGGGCACAGATAACTATGGCTACACCTTC

J gene: TRBJ1-4
clone size: NA
D gene: NA
V gene: TRBV12-3/TRBV12-4
CDR3 protein: CASSFIGEKLFF
CDR3 DNA: TGTGCCAGCAGTTTTATTGGGGAAAAACTGTTTTTT

J gene: TRBJ1-2
clone size: many
D gene: NA
V gene: TRBV25-1
CDR3 protein: CASSTGFGYTF
CDR3 DNA: TGTGCCAGCAGTACAGGGTTCGGCTACACCTTC

J gene: TRBJ1-6
clone size: many
D gene: TRBD1
V gene: TRBV15
CDR3 protein: CATSRDRGVQGDSPLHF
CDR3 DNA: TGTGCCACCAGCAGAGATCGCGGGGTTCAGGGGGATTCACCCCTCCACTTT

J gene: TRBJ1-5
clone size: few
D gene: NA
V gene: TRBV29-1
CDR3 protein: CSVGGGGQPQHF
CDR3 DNA: TGCAGCGTTGGGGGGGGGGGGCAGCCCCAGCATTTT

J gene: TRBJ2-7
clone size: NA
D gene: TRBD2
V gene: TRBV27
CDR3 protein: CASSTLAGGPIYEQYF
CDR3 DNA: TGTGCCAGCAGTACCCTAGCGGGAGGGCCGATCTACGAGCAGTACTTC

J gene: TRBJ2-7
clone size: NA
D gene: TRBD1
V gene: TRBV20-1
CDR3 protein: CSRTGTGKAEQYF
CDR3 DNA: TGCAGTCGTACCGGGACAGGGAAAGCCGAGCAGTACTTC

J gene: TRBJ2-7
clone size: NA
D gene: NA
V gene: TRBV20-1
CDR3 protein: CSASAGRGYEQYF
CDR3 DNA: TGCAGTGCTAGCGCAGGGAGAGGCTACGAGCAGTACTTC

J gene: TRBJ2-6
clone size: many
D gene: NA
V gene: TRBV7-3
CDR3 protein: CASSHLQARSGANVLTF
CDR3 DNA: TGTGCCAGCAGCCACCTTCAGGCTCGCTCTGGGGCCAACGTCCTGACTTTC

J gene: TRBJ1-3
clone size: once
D gene: NA
V gene: TRBV7-3
CDR3 protein: CASSPSGGTSGNTIYF
CDR3 DNA: TGTGCCAGCAGCCCCTCCGGGGGAACCTCTGGAAACACCATATATTTT

J gene: TRBJ1-2
clone size: NA
D gene: TRBD1
V gene: TRBV27
CDR3 protein: CASTSAGTFGQGNYGYTF
CDR3 DNA: TGTGCCAGCACATCGGCCGGTACATTTGGACAGGGAAACTATGGCTACACCTTC

J gene: TRBJ1-5
clone size: NA
D gene: NA
V gene: TRBV20-1
CDR3 protein: CSARGEARSNQPQHF
CDR3 DNA: TGCAGTGCTAGAGGAGAGGCGCGGAGCAATCAGCCCCAGCATTTT

J gene: TRBJ2-7
clone size: NA
D gene: TRBD2
V gene: TRBV7-6
CDR3 protein: CASSVGGTSGLPYEQYF
CDR3 DNA: TGTGCCAGCAGCGTTGGAGGGACTAGCGGGCTACCCTACGAGCAGTACTTC

J gene: TRBJ2-7
clone size: few
D gene: TRBD2
V gene: TRBV7-6
CDR3 protein: CASSAPLAGVDEQYF
CDR3 DNA: TGTGCCAGCTCAGCCCCTCTAGCGGGAGTTGACGAGCAGTACTTC

J gene: TRBJ1-5
clone size: many
D gene: TRBD1
V gene: TRBV20-1
CDR3 protein: CSARGDSEAQPQHF
CDR3 DNA: TGCAGTGCTAGAGGGGACAGTGAGGCTCAGCCCCAGCATTTT

J gene: TRBJ2-6
clone size: once
D gene: NA
V gene: TRBV7-9
CDR3 protein: CASSSSLSGANVLTF
CDR3 DNA: TGTGCCAGCAGCTCCTCCTTGAGCGGGGCCAACGTCCTGACTTTC

J gene: TRBJ1-2
clone size: many
D gene: NA
V gene: TRBV10-3
CDR3 protein: CAISESDQGYYGYTF
CDR3 DNA: TGTGCCATCAGTGAGTCCGACCAGGGGTACTATGGCTACACCTTC

J gene: TRBJ1-5
clone size: many
D gene: TRBD1
V gene: TRBV20-1
CDR3 protein: CSARDGRGVSNQPQHF
CDR3 DNA: TGCAGTGCTAGAGATGGCAGGGGGGTCTCCAATCAGCCCCAGCATTTT

J gene: TRBJ2-2
clone size: NA
D gene: NA
V gene: TRBV19
CDR3 protein: CASGGIGITGELFF
CDR3 DNA: TGTGCCAGTGGAGGAATTGGGATCACCGGGGAGCTGTTTTTT

J gene: TRBJ2-1
clone size: NA
D gene: NA
V gene: TRBV5-4
CDR3 protein: CASARGWGYNEQFF
CDR3 DNA: TGTGCCAGCGCCAGGGGTTGGGGGTACAATGAGCAGTTCTTC